This passage covers 16 T cell receptor beta chains from one sample sequenced in a study of cytomegalovirus exposure and HLA in healthy donors. The PCR employed 60 Vbeta primers together with 13 Jbeta primers. TCRdb's table, derived via immunoSEQ multiplex PCR, lists solely in-frame clones and lacks some. The top ten hold 4.5% to 5% of the sample, which has approximately 150,000 clones, 65% to 80% seen once. Sequencing was done on a sample of PBMCs. The receptors derive from a man aged 18 to 29 in good health and CMV-seropositive.

This chain uses TRBV6-1 with TRBJ2-1; D remains ambiguous. In germline, CDR1 is MNHNS, CDR2 SASEGT. V lost 3 bases to trimming and J lost 7 bases, with 13 bases between them. This CDR3 spans 14 amino acids. This chain's CDR3 is CASSDPAVGNEQFF. CDR3 coding DNA: TGTGCCAGCAGTGACCCCGCGGTTGGGAATGAGCAGTTCTTC.

V and J are TRBV9 and TRBJ2-5; 8 positions match TRBD2. The CDR3 sequence is 15 residues long. After removal of 2 bases from V and 4 bases from J, the junction contained 7 bases not matched to a gene. Per the germline V gene, CDR1 is SGDLS and CDR2 is YYNGEE. In nucleotides, the CDR3 is TGTGCCAGCAGCGTCCTCCCGGGGGGGCGAGAGACCCAGTACTTC. It is translated as CASSVLPGGRETQYF.

This sequence joins TRBV6-5 and TRBJ1-2; D gene uncertain. The germline V gene has CDR1 MNHEY and CDR2 SVGAGI. The V gene lost 6 bases and the J gene lost 3 bases, with 17 bases spanning the gap. The CDR3 totals 15 residues. Here the CDR3 DNA reads TGTGCCAGCAGAAGGACTCGTAGAGGTGACTATGGCTACACCTTC. It specifies CASRRTRRGDYGYTF.

The rearrangement uses TRBV6-1 and TRBJ2-7, with 9 nucleotides matching TRBD1. The CDR3 consists of 16 residues. Looked up from germline, CDR1 is MNHNS and CDR2 is SASEGT. J gave up 2 bases and V 0 bases, and 5 bases lay outside the gene matches. The CDR3 DNA sequence: TGTGCCAGCAGTGAAGCCGGACAGGGGTTCCCCTACGAGCAGTACGTC. Translating it yields CASSEAGQGFPYEQYV.

CDR3 loop: CAISGSSVNTEAFF. The CDR3 nucleotides are TGTGCCATCAGTGGATCCAGCGTGAACACTGAAGCTTTCTTT. The J gene is TRBJ1-1, the V gene TRBV10-3; D is unresolved. The CDR3 is 14 amino acids. Trimming pared 4 bases from V and 0 bases from J, leaving 9 bases between. Germline V gene data show CDR1 as ENHRY and CDR2 as SYGVKD.

This clone turned up a few times. The chain is built from TRBV19 and TRBJ1-4, with 7 nucleotides matching TRBD1. CDR1 and CDR2 from the germline V gene are LNHDA and SQIVND (reference sequence). This CDR3 is 15 amino acids long. Trimming removed 7 bases from V and 2 bases from J; junction bases left unmatched: 7. For the CDR3, the DNA is TGTGCCAGTATTATGACAGGGACTACTAATGAAAAACTGTTTTTT. This translates into CASIMTGTTNEKLFF.

This clone appeared once. CDR3 sequence reads: CASSSRIGTGQETQYF. The CDR3 DNA reads TGTGCCAGCAGCTCCCGAATAGGGACAGGGCAAGAGACCCAGTACTTC. This sequence joins TRBV7-2 and TRBJ2-5; 9 bases map to TRBD1. The CDR3 loop spans 16 amino acids. With V trimmed by 4 bases and J by 2 bases, 8 bases remained unmatched. CDR1 and CDR2 (germline): SGHTA, FQGNSA.

This chain links TRBV7-6 with TRBJ2-3; possible D gene TRBD2, 6 bases. The ends were cut back, 4 bases at V and 0 bases at J, with 17 bases in the middle. The CDR3 consists of 17 residues. Germline CDR1 is SGHVS and CDR2 is FNYEAQ. This CDR3 is CASSWEVGGASTDTQYF. The DNA for the CDR3 is TGTGCCAGCAGCTGGGAGGTGGGCGGAGCTAGCACAGATACGCAGTATTTT.

The rearrangement links TRBV11-1 to TRBJ2-1; weak D call: TRBD2 (6 bases). V gave up 5 bases and J gave up 6 bases, with 14 bases separating them. The CDR3 sequence is 14 residues long. CDR1 and CDR2 (germline): SGHAT, FQDESV (reference sequence). Here the CDR3 reads CASSRTGTPNEQFF. For the CDR3, the DNA is TGTGCCAGCAGCCGGACCGGGACTCCCAATGAGCAGTTCTTC.

CDR3 sequence reads: CATSRAAIDTIYF. In DNA form, the CDR3 reads TGTGCCACCAGCAGAGCAGCGATTGACACCATATATTTT. The J gene is TRBJ1-3, the V gene TRBV15; no clear D. This CDR3 contains 13 residues. V lost 1 base and J lost 8, with 9 bases in between. Germline assignment: CDR1 LNHNV and CDR2 YYDKDF (reference sequence).

The chain uses TRBV2 and TRBJ2-1; 10 bases match TRBD2. V dropped 7 bases and J dropped 7; count of bases not matched to a gene: 7. The CDR3 runs to 14 residues. CDR1 SNHLY and CDR2 FYNNEI come from the germline V gene. The CDR3 loop reads CASKRSGGANEQFF. The CDR3 bases are TGTGCCAGCAAGAGGAGCGGGGGGGCGAATGAGCAGTTCTTC.

V usage is TRBV7-9 and J usage is TRBJ1-1; D call uncertain. Per germline, CDR1 SEHNR and CDR2 FQNEAQ (reference sequence). Trimming took 2 bases from V and 11 from J, leaving 12 bases between them. The length of the CDR3 is 12 residues. The CDR3 here is CASSLLGRQAFF. Written as DNA, the CDR3 is TGTGCCAGCAGCTTACTAGGCCGGCAGGCTTTCTTT.

This clone was found a few times. The DNA of the CDR3 is TGTGCCAGCAGCGATCGAGGGCGCGGAGAGACCCAGTACTTC. Translating gives CASSDRGRGETQYF. This sequence joins TRBV11-1 and TRBJ2-5; maybe TRBD2 (5 bases). The CDR3 runs 14 residues. Germline V lookup: CDR1 SGHAT, CDR2 FQDESV (reference sequence). The V end was cut by 5 bases, the J end by 4 bases, with 14 bases between.

The DNA of the CDR3 is TGTGCCAGCAGCGAACGGACAGGGATTCACGAGCAGTACGTC. It yields the protein CASSERTGIHEQYV. J is TRBJ2-7 and V is TRBV11-1, with 8 bases matching TRBD1. The CDR3 has 14 amino acids. The ends lost 5 bases at V and 5 bases at J; junction bases unmatched: 8. Per germline, CDR1 SGHAT and CDR2 FQDESV (reference sequence).

The chain uses TRBV4-1 and TRBJ2-5, with 8 bases matching TRBD2. With V trimmed by 4 bases and J by 3 bases, 7 bases remained unmatched. The CDR3 is made up of 15 amino acids. Germline V gives CDR1 MGHRA, CDR2 YSYEKL. The CDR3 region is CASSRVGLAEETQYF. The CDR3 DNA reads as TGCGCCAGCAGCCGGGTCGGACTAGCCGAAGAGACCCAGTACTTC.

The chain combines TRBV5-1 with TRBJ1-2; 8 bases agree with TRBD1. This CDR3 region has 14 residues. V lost 5 bases to trimming and J lost 5 bases; unmatched junction nucleotides: 8. In germline, CDR1 is SGHRS, CDR2 YFSETQ. The CDR3 region has the DNA TGCGCCAGCAGTGAGCAGGGGGCGAAGTATGGCTACACCTTC. Translating it yields CASSEQGAKYGYTF.